Following are 17 T cell receptor beta chains from one sample sequenced in a study of Graves' ophthalmopathy and Graves' hyperthyroidism. As the template, RNA transcripts were used to amplify TCR beta CDR3 regions. RT-PCR with HTBI primers came first, then second-round multiplex PCR. Each CDR3 protein gets one entry after TCRdb re-called the multiplex PCR reads with MiXCR. The data show about 400,000 distinct CDR3 sequences, about 17% seen once. Sequencing used peripheral blood. These receptors all come from a young woman with Graves' ophthalmopathy.

This clonotype was counted at least ten times. The V call is TRBV2, the J call TRBJ1-5; D remains unclear. This CDR3 region has 16 residues. Germline CDR1 is SNHLY and CDR2 is FYNNEI. V was trimmed by 0 bases and J by 7 bases, leaving 16 bases between them. The chain's CDR3 is CASSEAFISNKQPQHF. The CDR3 DNA is TGTGCCAGCAGTGAAGCATTCATTAGCAACAAGCAGCCCCAGCATTTT. Looking up the rest from reference TRBV2 and TRBJ1-5 gives the full variable domain: EPEVTQTPSHQVTQMGQEVILRCVPISNHLYFYWYRQILGQKVEFLVSFYNNEISEKSEIFDDQFSVERPDGSNFTLKIRSTKLEDSAMYFCASSEAFISNKQPQHFGDGTRLSIL.

This clonotype has a count of ten or more. V is TRBV27 and J is TRBJ2-7, with TRBD2 identical over 11 bases. CDR1 MNHEY and CDR2 SMNVEV come from the germline V gene (reference sequence). This CDR3 has 15 amino acids. Trimming removed 2 bases from V and 6 bases from J; junction bases left unmatched: 6. CDR3 bases: TGTGCCAGCAGTTTAGGGACTAGCGGTCCTAGCGAGCAGTACTTC. Its translation: CASSLGTSGPSEQYF.

The chain is built from TRBV20-1 and TRBJ2-5; 7 nucleotides line up with TRBD1. The V and J ends lost 3 bases and 3 bases, in that order; junction bases with no gene match: 4. Germline CDR1 DFQATT, CDR2 SNEGSKA (reference sequence). The CDR3 runs to 13 residues. CDR3 sequence reads: CSARTGNEETQYF. The CDR3 nucleotides are TGCAGTGCTAGGACAGGGAATGAAGAGACCCAGTACTTC.

This clonotype was counted at least ten times. The chain combines TRBV12-5 with TRBJ2-5; D not resolved. The CDR3 covers 13 residues. In germline, CDR1 is LGHNT, CDR2 FRNRAP. Deletions cut 7 bases from V and 4 bases from J, with 13 bases between. Here the CDR3 DNA reads TGTGCTAGTGCTCTGGGGTTCGGAGAGACCCAGTACTTC. This translates into CASALGFGETQYF.

This clonotype occurred many times. The CDR3 region has the DNA TGCGCCAGCAGCTCGGGACCCAGCTCTGGAAACACCATATATTTT. Translating gives CASSSGPSSGNTIYF. The V call is TRBV5-1, the J call TRBJ1-3; possibly TRBD1 for D (5 bases). The germline V gene encodes CDR1 SGHRS and CDR2 YFSETQ. The ends were cut back, 3 bases at V and 0 bases at J, with 10 bases in the middle. The CDR3 spans 15 residues.

This clonotype has a count of ten or more. The J gene is TRBJ2-7, the V gene TRBV2, with D perhaps matching TRBD1 (6 bases). V dropped 8 bases and J dropped 4 bases, with 15 bases sitting between them. The CDR3 is made up of 13 amino acids. Germline V gene sequence: CDR1 SNHLY, CDR2 FYNNEI. The CDR3 spells CASRWTAEYEQYF. The CDR3 nucleotides read TGTGCCAGCCGCTGGACAGCCGAATACGAGCAGTACTTC.

This clonotype has a count of ten or more. The chain combines TRBV27 with TRBJ1-5; 10 positions agree with TRBD1. Trimming cost V 5 bases and J 5 bases; bases outside gene matches: 3. The CDR3 consists of 14 residues. From germline, CDR1 is MNHEY and CDR2 SMNVEV (reference sequence). For the CDR3, the DNA is TGTGCCAGCAGTAAGGGACAGGGGTATCAGCCCCAGCATTTT. Protein: CASSKGQGYQPQHF.

This clonotype showed up many times. The chain has TRBV10-2 and TRBJ1-5, with 8 bases that match TRBD1. The CDR3 length is 16 residues. CDR1 and CDR2 (germline): WSHSY, SAAADI. The V and J ends lost 5 bases and 1 base, in that order; junction bases with no gene match: 7. The CDR3 loop is CASSLLDRESNQPQHF. In DNA form, the CDR3 reads TGCGCCAGCAGTCTCTTGGACAGGGAAAGCAATCAGCCCCAGCATTTT.

This clonotype was seen only once. This sequence joins TRBV6-5 and TRBJ2-7; TRBD2 matches at 7 bases. CDR3 length: 14 amino acids. Per germline, CDR1 MNHEY and CDR2 SVGAGI. Trimming at V came to 2 bases and at J to 2 bases, leaving 3 bases not matched to a gene. CDR3 nucleotides: TGTGCCAGCAGTTACGGGGGGACTACCTACGAGCAGTACTTC. This sequence encodes CASSYGGTTYEQYF.

This clonotype was observed many times. The chain uses TRBV20-1 and TRBJ1-3, with a tentative D call TRBD1 (6 bases). Trimming removed 0 bases at V and 0 bases at J, with 15 bases between. This CDR3 is built from 17 residues. Germline CDR1 is DFQATT and CDR2 is SNEGSKA (reference sequence). The CDR3 sequence is CSARELGQGSSGNTIYF. Written as DNA, the CDR3 is TGCAGTGCTAGAGAATTGGGGCAGGGGAGCTCTGGAAACACCATATATTTT.

This clonotype was counted at least ten times. The rearrangement uses TRBV19 and TRBJ1-5; tentatively, D is TRBD1 (5 bases). From germline, CDR1 is LNHDA and CDR2 SQIVND (reference sequence). V dropped 7 bases and J dropped 7 bases, with 20 bases sitting between them. The CDR3 has 15 residues. CDR3 DNA sequence: TGTGCCAGTAATAGCTTGGCCAGGGAGGACCAGCCCCAGCATTTT. Amino acids: CASNSLAREDQPQHF.

This clonotype was counted many times. The rearrangement uses TRBV19 and TRBJ1-1; the D gene is possibly TRBD1 (5 bases). Germline CDR1 reads LNHDA; CDR2 reads SQIVND (reference sequence). The V gene lost 3 bases and the J gene lost 4 bases, with 15 bases spanning the gap. The CDR3 has 15 amino acids. The DNA of the CDR3 is TGTGCCAGTAGTATTCGGGGGGTAGTTAGCACTGAAGCTTTCTTT. The encoded protein is CASSIRGVVSTEAFF. Complete variable domain (other parts from reference TRBV19 and TRBJ1-1): DGGITQSPKYLFRKEGQNVTLSCEQNLNHDAMYWYRQDPGQGLRLIYYSQIVNDFQKGDIAEGYSVSREKKESFPLTVTSAQKNPTAFYLCASSIRGVVSTEAFFGQGTRLTVV.

This clonotype was seen at least ten times. This sequence joins TRBV28 and TRBJ2-5, with 8 bases lining up with TRBD1. Germline V gene data show CDR1 as MDHEN and CDR2 as SYDVKM. The CDR3 covers 13 residues. V shed 3 bases and J 9 bases; nucleotides not matched to a gene: 6. CDR3 in amino acids: CASSFDDRGPQYF. The CDR3 DNA is TGTGCCAGCAGTTTCGACGACAGGGGCCCCCAGTACTTC.

The sample holds many counts of this clonotype. The rearrangement uses TRBV30 and TRBJ1-1; unclear D gene. Germline V gene data show CDR1 as GTSNPN and CDR2 as SVGIG (reference sequence). The length of the CDR3 is 14 residues. V shed 5 bases and J shed 1 base, with 14 bases lying between them. The CDR3 DNA reads TGTGCCTGGCGTTGGGGTGTGTGGAACACTGAAGCTTTCTTT. Translated, it gives CAWRWGVWNTEAFF.

The chain employs TRBV20-1 and TRBJ2-5, with 12 positions matching TRBD1. CDR1 and CDR2 from the germline V gene are DFQATT and SNEGSKA (reference sequence). The CDR3 has 14 residues. V was pared by 5 bases and J by 5 bases, with 6 bases of the junction left unmatched. CDR3 in amino acids: CSAGGTGGRETQYF. The CDR3 region has the DNA TGCAGTGCTGGCGGGACAGGGGGCCGGGAGACCCAGTACTTC.

This clonotype was counted many times. This chain links TRBV7-6 with TRBJ2-7, with D possibly being TRBD1 (6 bases). Germline-derived CDR1 and CDR2 are SGHVS and FNYEAQ. The CDR3 loop spans 15 amino acids. The V and J ends lost 5 bases and 4 bases respectively, with 18 bases between them. CDR3 amino acids: CASSISGQMSYEQYF. DNA for the CDR3: TGTGCCAGCAGCATATCCGGACAGATGTCGTACGAGCAGTACTTC.

The table lists this clonotype with many counts. The CDR3 protein is CASSQNRDRGNQPQHF. DNA for the CDR3: TGTGCCAGCAGCCAAAACCGGGACAGGGGGAATCAGCCCCAGCATTTT. The chain carries TRBV7-8 and TRBJ1-5; TRBD1 aligns across 11 bases. The V and J ends lost 5 bases and 4 bases, in that order; junction bases with no gene match: 7. The CDR3 covers 16 residues. Germline V gene data show CDR1 as SGHVS and CDR2 as FQNEAQ.